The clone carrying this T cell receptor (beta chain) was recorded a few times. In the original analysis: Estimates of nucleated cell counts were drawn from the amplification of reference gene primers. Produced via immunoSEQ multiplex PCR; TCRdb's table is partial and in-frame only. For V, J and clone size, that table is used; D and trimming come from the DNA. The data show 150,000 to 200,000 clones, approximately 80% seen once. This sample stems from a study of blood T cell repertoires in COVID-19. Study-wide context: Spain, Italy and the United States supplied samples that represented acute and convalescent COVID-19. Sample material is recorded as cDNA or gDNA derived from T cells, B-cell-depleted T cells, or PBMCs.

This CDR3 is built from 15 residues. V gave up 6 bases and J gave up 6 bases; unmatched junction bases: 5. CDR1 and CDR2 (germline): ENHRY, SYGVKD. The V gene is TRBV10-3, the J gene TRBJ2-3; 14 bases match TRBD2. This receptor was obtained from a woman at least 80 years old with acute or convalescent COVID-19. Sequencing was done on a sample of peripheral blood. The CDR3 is CAIRGTSGREDTQYF. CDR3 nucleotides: TGTGCCATCAGGGGGACTAGCGGGAGAGAGGATACGCAGTATTTT.